The clone carrying this TCR beta chain came up once. What it binds is not known. V was pared by 4 bases and J by 4 bases, with 11 bases of the junction left unmatched. Germline-derived CDR1 and CDR2 are ENHRY and SYGVKD. The CDR3 extends over 16 amino acids. This entry is derived from a study of cytomegalovirus exposure and HLA in healthy donors. Overall study results and limits: Later analysis showed TCR association rates varying by HLA locus, highest for DRB1 and lowest for HLA-C.

Amplification used 60 Vbeta primers and 13 Jbeta primers. The data were produced by immunoSEQ multiplex PCR, yet TCRdb's version contains in-frame clones alone and is incomplete. This sample has about 130,000 clones, with roughly 80% found just once. While unrecorded immune exposures were likely, the donors were nominally healthy when sampled. The chain recombines TRBV10-3 with TRBJ2-5; 8 bases are shared with TRBD2. The sequence was obtained from a woman aged 40-49 years in good health and CMV-seropositive. The sequenced sample consisted of PBMCs. The DNA of the CDR3 is TGTGCCATCAGTGGGGTCGGGAGGGCCGGGGGAGAGACCCAGTACTTC. This translates into CAISGVGRAGGETQYF.